These T cell receptor beta chains were read from a single sample in a study of T cell repertoires in cytomegalovirus infection. The antigens of these receptors remain unknown. TCRdb reprocessed the reads via MiXCR and lists one record per CDR3 protein. The sample holds about 270,000 distinct CDR3 sequences, roughly 21% seen once. Sequencing used cultured PBMCs, obtained from culture after CMV antigen stimulation. These receptors originate from a human donor in good health (CMV status not recorded). Some clones in this sample may be carry-over from other donors' samples. The conserved cysteine and the conserved F or W are not part of the CDR3 here. Each record gives: J gene, V gene, CDR3 protein.

>TRBJ2-3|TRBV20-1
SARDMGLAGLIDTQY
>TRBJ1-5|TRBV7-2
ASSLAGAGGWGNQPQH
>TRBJ2-2|TRBV27
ASQGYRGIGGELF
>TRBJ2-3|TRBV12-3/TRBV12-4
ASRLAGGPGTQY
>TRBJ1-2|TRBV2
ASSDPRRQGSYGYT
>TRBJ1-1|TRBV7-2
ASSLIPMNTEAF
>TRBJ1-1|TRBV28
ASSLRVGAGAMNTEAF
>TRBJ1-5|TRBV5-1
ASSLVPSNQPQH
>TRBJ1-1|TRBV3-1
ASSYQGRNTEAF
>TRBJ2-7|TRBV28
ASSPGTSGRYEQY
>TRBJ1-1|TRBV6-2/TRBV6-3
ASSYVTPNTEAF
>TRBJ1-2|TRBV7-9
ASSFYGNYGYT
>TRBJ2-3|TRBV12-3/TRBV12-4
ASNRDYKFTDTQY
>TRBJ2-5|TRBV10-3
AISGTGASGRETQY
>TRBJ2-2|TRBV7-6
ASSLEERPGGELF
>TRBJ1-1|TRBV7-8
ASSLGHLNTEAF
>TRBJ2-7|TRBV24-1
ATGSADEQY
>TRBJ2-5|TRBV7-9
ASKPPGRRVQY
>TRBJ2-1|TRBV6-2/TRBV6-3
ASSRATELGFNEQF
>TRBJ2-2|TRBV7-2
ASSLVFRGSGELF
>TRBJ1-3|TRBV7-2
ASSKGPSSSGNTIY
>TRBJ2-7|TRBV6-2/TRBV6-3
ASRWGGPYEQY